This T cell receptor beta chain was documented in a study of blood T cell repertoires in COVID-19. Study-wide background: Collection of acute and convalescent COVID-19 samples took place in the United States, Italy and Spain.

CDR1 and CDR2 from the germline V gene are KGHSH and LQKENI. The V end lost 3 bases, the J end lost 2 bases, and 11 bases lay between the germline ends. The CDR3 has 15 amino acids. Assay used: immunoSEQ multiplex PCR; TCRdb lists only in-frame clones, some missing. The data contain roughly 120,000 clones, less than 75% of them singletons. Sequenced material: peripheral blood. This clonotype was sampled from a human donor with acute or convalescent COVID-19. The donor label of this sample is uncertain. The chain recombines TRBV18 with TRBJ2-1, with D unresolved. As DNA, the CDR3 is TGTGCCAGCTCACCCTGGCAGGATACCTACAATGAGCAGTTCTTC. This codes for CASSPWQDTYNEQFF.